These 28 T cell receptor beta chains were all obtained from the same sample, sequenced in a study of Graves' ophthalmopathy and Graves' hyperthyroidism. RNA transcripts served as template for amplifying TCR beta CDR3 sequences. RT-PCR with HTBI primers came first, then second-round multiplex PCR. TCRdb reanalysed the multiplex PCR reads using MiXCR and keeps one entry per CDR3 protein. The repertoire holds over a million distinct CDR3 sequences, with about 35% as singletons. Material for sequencing was peripheral blood or thyroid tissue (not recorded which). Receptors were obtained from an adult man with Graves' hyperthyroidism.

This clonotype has a count of ten or more. The chain links TRBV19 to TRBJ1-1, with no clear D. CDR3 length equals 10 residues. CDR1 is LNHDA and CDR2 is SQIVND in the germline V gene (reference sequence). V lost 2 bases to trimming and J lost 12 bases, with 7 bases between them. CDR3 nucleotide sequence: TGTGCCAGTAGTATAAATCGGCCTTTCTTT. Translated, it gives CASSINRPFF.

A note on this clonotype: In this CDR3 the conserved last residue, phenylalanine or tryptophan, is missing, so a read error is likely. No DNA is shown, since the ends of the CDR3 on it are uncertain; the CDR3 is the one TCRdb lists. This chain connects TRBV24-1 to TRBJ1-2. 9 amino acids form the CDR3, both terminal residues included. Germline CDR1 is KGHDR and CDR2 is SFDVKD. This chain's CDR3 is CATSSGTTY.

In its sample, this clonotype was seen once. A much larger clone is a single base away; this may be a read error. V is TRBV7-9 and J is TRBJ2-5; TRBD1 aligns across 10 bases. Germline V gene lookup returns CDR1 SEHNR and CDR2 FQNEAQ (reference sequence). V lost 3 bases, J lost 5 bases, and 6 bases stayed unmatched. The CDR3 runs 15 residues. CDR3 DNA sequence: TGTGCCAGCAGCTTCGGGACAGGGGAGGCGGAGACCCAGTACTTC. This gives the protein CASSFGTGEAETQYF.

V usage is TRBV15 and J usage is TRBJ1-2; D unclear. The V gene's germline CDR1 is LNHNV and CDR2 YYDKDF (reference sequence). V lost 8 bases and J lost 2, with 18 bases in between. This CDR3 spans 15 amino acids. The CDR3 DNA reads as TGTGCCACCGGTAGCGGGAGTCTTTTAAACTATGGCTACACCTTC. Residues: CATGSGSLLNYGYTF.

This clonotype came up many times. The chain employs TRBV19 and TRBJ1-5, with D uncertain. CDR3 length: 16 amino acids. Per germline, CDR1 LNHDA and CDR2 SQIVND (reference sequence). V lost 2 bases and J lost 0, with 11 bases in between. The CDR3 region has the DNA TGTGCCAGTAGTATACGCAGTGTGGTTAGCAATCAGCCCCAGCATTTT. Protein sequence: CASSIRSVVSNQPQHF.

This clonotype was seen only a few times. A read error is possible here, since a much larger clone lies one base away. This chain links TRBV19 with TRBJ2-2; D is ambiguous. This CDR3 contains 12 residues. Germline lookup yields CDR1 LNHDA and CDR2 SQIVND (reference sequence). This CDR3 is CAGSRTYGELFF. CDR3 DNA sequence: TGTGCCGGTAGTCGGACGTACGGGGAGCTGTTTTTT.

V gene TRBV5-1 combines with J gene TRBJ1-1; the D gene is possibly TRBD1 (5 bases). V was shortened by 0 bases and J by 3 bases, with 15 bases between the two germline ends. Germline V gene data show CDR1 as SGHRS and CDR2 as YFSETQ. This CDR3 comprises 16 residues. This chain's CDR3 is CASSLDGQGVHTEAFF. In DNA form, the CDR3 reads TGCGCCAGCAGCTTGGACGGGCAGGGTGTCCACACTGAAGCTTTCTTT.

This clonotype was detected a few times. This may come from a read error, since a much larger clone is one base off. This chain connects TRBV9 to TRBJ1-6; D gene unclear. This CDR3 has 14 residues. CDR1 is SGDLS, CDR2 YYNGEE, per germline. Deletions cut 0 bases from V and 5 bases from J, with 6 bases between. The CDR3 DNA follows: TGTGCCAGCAGCGTAGACGGCGATAATTCACCCCTCCACTTT. Protein sequence: CASSVDGDNSPLHF. The variable domain in full, with the rest retrieved from reference TRBV9 and TRBJ1-6, is DSGVTQTPKHLITATGQRVTLRCSPRSGDLSVYWYQQSLDQGLQFLIQYYNGEERAKGNILERFSAQQFPDLHSELNLSSLELGDSALYFCASSVDGDNSPLHFGNGTRLTVT.

This sequence joins TRBV12-3 or TRBV12-4 and TRBJ1-2; the match to TRBD1 covers 7 bases. The trim removed 5 bases at V and 6 bases at J, leaving 12 bases unmatched. The CDR3 sequence is 15 residues long. CDR3 sequence (DNA): TGTGCCAGCAGTCTGCATTTAGGGACAGAAGATGGCTACACCTTC. Its protein product is CASSLHLGTEDGYTF.

A word on this clonotype: This could be a read error, since a much larger clone is one nucleotide away. The gene calls are TRBV7-2 and TRBJ1-5; TRBD1 is a possible D gene (6 bases). The CDR3 spans 15 residues. Germline-derived CDR1 and CDR2 are SGHTA and FQGNSA. DNA for the CDR3: TGTGCCAGCAGCTTAGCGGGGACAAGCAATCAGCCCCGGCATTTT. It is translated as CASSLAGTSNQPRHF.

This chain joins TRBV7-9 and TRBJ1-6; 7 positions agree with TRBD1. The germline V gene encodes CDR1 SEHNR and CDR2 FQNEAQ (reference sequence). V lost 5 bases, J lost 10 bases, and 11 bases stayed unmatched. This CDR3 has 15 amino acids. The chain's CDR3 is CASSHRDSSVSPLHF. The CDR3 coding sequence is TGTGCCAGCAGCCACCGGGACAGTTCCGTCTCACCCCTCCACTTT. The complete variable domain, with remaining parts taken from reference TRBV7-9 and TRBJ1-6, reads DTGVSQNPRHKITKRGQNVTFRCDPISEHNRLYWYRQTLGQGPEFLTYFQNEAQLEKSRLLSDRFSAERPKGSFSTLEIQRTEQGDSAMYLCASSHRDSSVSPLHFGNGTRLTVT.

The V and J genes are TRBV5-1 and TRBJ1-2; the match to TRBD1 covers 9 bases. Germline loops: CDR1 SGHRS, CDR2 YFSETQ. The J segment lost 7 bases and the V segment lost 4 bases, leaving 8 bases of the junction unmatched. CDR3 size: 14 residues. CDR3 region: CASSPRTGASGYTF. CDR3 coding DNA: TGCGCCAGCAGCCCTAGGACAGGGGCCTCTGGCTACACCTTC.

This clonotype was counted ten times or more. The chain has TRBV9 and TRBJ2-5, with TRBD2 identical over 10 bases. This CDR3 comprises 15 residues. The germline CDR1 and CDR2 sequences are SGDLS and YYNGEE. V lost 3 bases to trimming and J lost 5 bases; unmatched junction nucleotides: 7. DNA of the CDR3: TGTGCCAGCAGCGCAGCTAGCGGGAGTGAGGAGACCCAGTACTTC. Translating gives CASSAASGSEETQYF.

This chain joins TRBV7-2 and TRBJ2-5; TRBD1 aligns across 7 bases. The V segment lost 5 bases and the J segment 9 bases; nucleotides outside the gene matches: 12. Germline V gene lookup returns CDR1 SGHTA and CDR2 FQGNSA. This CDR3 has 14 residues. The CDR3 region is CASSARTGGQPQYF. Here the CDR3 DNA reads TGTGCCAGCAGCGCCAGGACAGGCGGTCAGCCCCAGTACTTC.

In its sample, this clonotype was seen many times. V usage is TRBV5-4 and J usage is TRBJ2-7; maybe TRBD2 (5 bases). The CDR3 runs to 15 residues. V was trimmed by 4 bases and J by 7 bases, leaving 21 bases between them. Germline V lookup: CDR1 SGHNT, CDR2 YYREEE (reference sequence). The CDR3 DNA reads as TGTGCCAGCAGCCATCGATTTTCGACTACGGGGGAGCAGTACTTC. Protein sequence: CASSHRFSTTGEQYF.

The rearrangement joins TRBV28 to TRBJ2-7; D remains unclear. V was trimmed by 4 bases and J by 3 bases, leaving 7 bases between them. CDR3 length equals 12 residues. The germline V gene encodes CDR1 MDHEN and CDR2 SYDVKM. The CDR3, as DNA: TGTGCCAGCAGTTGGCATAGCTACGAGCAGTACTTC. Translating gives CASSWHSYEQYF. Based on the CDR3 plus reference TRBV28 and TRBJ2-7, the full variable domain is DVKVTQSSRYLVKRTGEKVFLECVQDMDHENMFWYRQDPGLGLRLIYFSYDVKMKEKGDIPEGYSVSREKKERFSLILESASTNQTSMYLCASSWHSYEQYFGPGTRLTVT.

The chain has TRBV15 and TRBJ2-7; D call uncertain. Trimming stripped 3 bases from V and 2 bases from J, with 11 bases between. The CDR3 is made up of 14 amino acids. Germline V gene data show CDR1 as LNHNV and CDR2 as YYDKDF (reference sequence). The CDR3 is CATSSPPRPYEQYF. The CDR3 DNA follows: TGTGCCACCAGCAGCCCCCCGCGTCCCTACGAGCAGTACTTC.

This chain links TRBV7-9 with TRBJ2-3; no clear D gene. V dropped 1 base and J dropped 0 bases, with 23 bases sitting between them. Germline V CDR1 and CDR2: SEHNR, FQNEAQ (reference sequence). CDR3 length equals 20 residues. The CDR3: CASSLGVAMPRAWSTDTQYF. The CDR3 DNA is TGTGCCAGCAGCTTAGGTGTAGCCATGCCCCGTGCATGGAGCACAGATACGCAGTATTTT.

This clonotype is a singleton in its sample. One base away lies a much larger clone, so this may be a sequencing read error. The J gene is TRBJ1-5, the V gene TRBV27; 7 bases fit TRBD1. The CDR3 runs to 14 residues. V lost 5 bases and J lost 3; bases outside the gene matches: 4. Germline CDR1 is MNHEY and CDR2 is SMNVEV (reference sequence). The DNA for the CDR3 is TGTGCCAGCAGTAAGGGACAGAACAATCAGCCCCAGCATTTT. It specifies CASSKGQNNQPQHF.

This clonotype was counted only a few times. The V call is TRBV10-3, the J call TRBJ2-3, with TRBD2 matching 7 bases. The germline V gene has CDR1 ENHRY and CDR2 SYGVKD. After removal of 3 bases from V and 4 bases from J, the junction contained 4 bases not matched to a gene. CDR3 length: 14 residues. This chain's CDR3 is CAISDQAGPDTQYF. For the CDR3, the DNA is TGTGCCATCAGTGACCAAGCGGGACCAGATACGCAGTATTTT.

Turning to this clonotype: One junction end disagrees with the germline gene, perhaps due to a read error. The gene calls are TRBV10-3 and TRBJ1-1; possibly TRBD1 for D (5 bases). In germline, CDR1 is ENHRY, CDR2 SYGVKD. This CDR3 spans 14 amino acids. This chain's CDR3 is CASSRQRMNTEAFF. CDR3 DNA: TGTGCCAGCAGTCGACAGCGAATGAACACTGAAGCTTTCTTT.

The table lists this clonotype with many counts. This chain joins TRBV20-1 and TRBJ2-5, with TRBD2 as a possible D gene (6 bases). CDR3 length: 13 amino acids. The ends were cut back, 5 bases at V and 5 bases at J, with 15 bases in the middle. Germline V lookup: CDR1 DFQATT, CDR2 SNEGSKA (reference sequence). The CDR3 spells CSAETVGGETQYF. CDR3 nucleotide sequence: TGCAGTGCTGAAACAGTCGGGGGTGAGACCCAGTACTTC.

The chain joins TRBV11-1 to TRBJ1-2; D is unclear. The CDR3 spans 14 residues. Germline V gene lookup returns CDR1 SGHAT and CDR2 FQDESV (reference sequence). Trimming pared 5 bases from V and 4 bases from J, leaving 14 bases between. The chain's CDR3 is CASSVEVATYGYTF. CDR3 nucleotides: TGTGCCAGCAGCGTTGAGGTCGCGACCTATGGCTACACCTTC.

This clonotype was found many times. The V gene is TRBV29-1, the J gene TRBJ2-7, with D unresolved. This CDR3 comprises 12 residues. The V and J ends lost 1 base and 3 bases respectively, with 7 bases between them. Per germline, CDR1 SQVTM and CDR2 ANQGSEA. The CDR3 coding sequence is TGCAGCGTTGAAGGCTCAGGCTACGAGCAGTACTTC. Translating it yields CSVEGSGYEQYF.

This chain uses TRBV2 with TRBJ1-6; D possibly corresponds to TRBD1 (5 bases). Trimming stripped 6 bases from V and 0 bases from J, with 12 bases between. CDR3 length: 16 residues. Germline loops: CDR1 SNHLY, CDR2 FYNNEI. As DNA, the CDR3 is TGTGCCAGCAGGGGGACGTACCTCTCCTATAATTCACCCCTCCACTTT. Amino acid sequence: CASRGTYLSYNSPLHF. The variable domain in full, with the rest retrieved from reference TRBV2 and TRBJ1-6, is EPEVTQTPSHQVTQMGQEVILRCVPISNHLYFYWYRQILGQKVEFLVSFYNNEISEKSEIFDDQFSVERPDGSNFTLKIRSTKLEDSAMYFCASRGTYLSYNSPLHFGNGTRLTVT.

The sample holds a few counts of this clonotype. The V and J genes are TRBV27 and TRBJ1-1; D call uncertain. The CDR3 has 13 amino acids. CDR1 is MNHEY and CDR2 is SMNVEV in the germline V gene (reference sequence). V lost 6 bases and J lost 6, with 14 bases in between. The CDR3 nucleotides are TGTGCCAGCAGCCAAATCGAAGCCGCTGAAGCTTTCTTT. This translates into CASSQIEAAEAFF.

On this clonotype: A clone one base away is much larger, so this may be a read error. The genes are TRBV7-3 and TRBJ1-5, with D unclear. This CDR3 contains 14 residues. The germline V gene encodes CDR1 SGHTA and CDR2 FQGTGA. DNA for the CDR3: TGTGTCAGCAGTTTCCTTACAAGCAATCAGCCCCAGCATTTT. Its translation is CVSSFLTSNQPQHF.

In its sample, this clonotype was seen once. The chain couples TRBV9 to TRBJ2-5; D is undetermined. CDR3 length: 15 amino acids. Trimming removed 7 bases at V and 3 bases at J, with 19 bases between. The V gene's germline CDR1 is SGDLS and CDR2 YYNGEE. CDR3 protein: CASSNLGNPKETQYF. Here the CDR3 DNA reads TGTGCCAGCTCAAATTTAGGGAATCCTAAAGAGACCCAGTACTTC.